A single sample gave rise to the 32 T cell receptor beta chains below, sequenced in a study of T cells expressing NK-cell markers. Using the 5' RACE reads, TCRdb records one entry per CDR3 protein without DNA. The specimen's table records roughly 450,000 distinct CDR3 sequences. Sequenced material: blood T cells: a sorted CD56 or NKG2C T cell subset, CD4+ or CD8+ T cells, or bulk PBMC T cells (not recorded which). These receptors were obtained from a woman aged 50 to 65 in good health.

V usage is TRBV11-2 and J usage is TRBJ2-7; TCRdb picks TRBD1, but there is no DNA to check that call. This CDR3 is built from 17 residues. Germline CDR1 SGHAT, CDR2 FQNNGV. The CDR3 sequence: CASSRLGQTHYSYEQYF.

V gene TRBV28 combines with J gene TRBJ2-1; TCRdb's D gene call, TRBD1, goes unchecked for lack of DNA. Per germline, CDR1 MDHEN and CDR2 SYDVKM. CDR3 size: 18 residues. CDR3 region: CASSLTPLRRQDNNEQFF.

The genes are TRBV12-3 or TRBV12-4 and TRBJ2-7; TCRdb's D call, TRBD1, is unchecked because there is no DNA. This CDR3 spans 14 amino acids. The CDR3 protein is CASSLRTELYEQYF.

The chain employs TRBV12-3 or TRBV12-4 and TRBJ2-1; the D call of TRBD2 rests on TCRdb alone, since no DNA is present to check it. The CDR3 extends over 17 amino acids. Here the CDR3 reads CASSNYGLAGQIISQFF.

CDR3 loop: CSARSDGAGNQPQHF. The chain is built from TRBV20-1 and TRBJ1-5; TCRdb gives TRBD1 as the D gene, but with no DNA this cannot be confirmed. Germline V CDR1 and CDR2: DFQATT, SNEGSKA (reference sequence). The CDR3 is 15 amino acids.

The CDR3: CAIRPHSYSYEQYF. This chain connects TRBV10-3 to TRBJ2-7. Germline CDR1 and CDR2: ENHRY and SYGVKD. This CDR3 has 14 residues.

The chain employs TRBV4-1 and TRBJ1-1; TCRdb outputs TRBD1, but without DNA this stays unchecked. CDR3 length: 15 amino acids. Germline lookup yields CDR1 MGHRA and CDR2 YSYEKL. The CDR3 here is CASSQSGTRQAEAFF.

This rearrangement joins TRBV30 to TRBJ1-1; TCRdb outputs TRBD1, but without DNA this stays unchecked. The CDR3 covers 11 residues. Germline V gene lookup returns CDR1 GTSNPN and CDR2 SVGIG (reference sequence). CDR3: CALQGATEAFF.

This chain links TRBV2 with TRBJ2-1; with no DNA, the TCRdb D assignment of TRBD2 cannot be verified. Germline CDR1 reads SNHLY; CDR2 reads FYNNEI. The CDR3 has 13 residues. CDR3 region: CASGLVLYNEQFF.

The rearrangement uses TRBV29-1 and TRBJ2-5. CDR1 and CDR2 (germline): SQVTM, ANQGSEA. The CDR3 has 12 residues. The CDR3 here is CSVVEGSVTQYF.

This rearrangement joins TRBV12-3 or TRBV12-4 to TRBJ1-1. CDR3 size: 15 residues. The CDR3: CASSFGQTVNTEAFF.

V gene TRBV6-6 combines with J gene TRBJ2-7; TCRdb names TRBD1, which stays unverified in the absence of DNA. This CDR3 comprises 12 residues. Germline CDR1 and CDR2: MNHNY and SVGAGI (reference sequence). The CDR3 loop is CASSYDSYRQYF.

V and J are TRBV4-2 and TRBJ2-5; TCRdb's D call, TRBD1, is unchecked because there is no DNA. The CDR3 runs to 16 residues. The V gene's germline CDR1 is LGHNA and CDR2 YNFKEQ. The CDR3 here is CASSQDSGPNQETQYF.

The chain employs TRBV12-3 or TRBV12-4 and TRBJ2-6; TCRdb proposes TRBD2, but this gene call is untestable without DNA. This CDR3 has 16 amino acids. CDR3: CASSYGPLSGANVLTF.

The CDR3 sequence: CSARDGGTSQETQYF. The chain has TRBV20-1 and TRBJ2-5; TCRdb reports TRBD2, a call that lacks DNA to check it against. The CDR3 has 15 residues. CDR1 is DFQATT, CDR2 SNEGSKA, per germline (reference sequence).

The V and J genes are TRBV12-3 or TRBV12-4 and TRBJ2-5; TCRdb indicates TRBD1, and absent DNA this call remains unverified. The CDR3 extends over 16 amino acids. CDR3 residues: CASSPPGQGVRETQYF.

The gene calls are TRBV5-1 and TRBJ2-3; the TCRdb call, TRBD2, lacks DNA for checking. The CDR3 consists of 16 residues. Germline CDR1 SGHRS, CDR2 YFSETQ. CDR3 amino acids: CASSLSSGGPTDTQYF.

V and J are TRBV3-1 and TRBJ1-2. Looked up from germline, CDR1 is LGHDT and CDR2 is YNNKEL (reference sequence). The CDR3 is made up of 14 amino acids. Here the CDR3 reads CASSQGLGAYGYTF.

This rearrangement joins TRBV11-2 to TRBJ2-1. Germline CDR1 and CDR2: SGHAT and FQNNGV. CDR3 length: 15 residues. CDR3 sequence reads: CASSLLTSSNNEQFF.

The V call is TRBV12-3 or TRBV12-4, the J call TRBJ2-2; as DNA is missing, the TRBD2 call by TCRdb cannot be tested. The CDR3 loop spans 15 amino acids. The CDR3 sequence is CASRGLAGPTGELFF.

V usage is TRBV4-1 and J usage is TRBJ2-4; as DNA is missing, the TRBD2 call by TCRdb cannot be tested. Germline CDR1 and CDR2: MGHRA and YSYEKL. This CDR3 region has 14 residues. The chain's CDR3 is CASSPSPTKNIQYF.

The chain links TRBV12-3 or TRBV12-4 to TRBJ2-7; TCRdb's D call, TRBD1, is unchecked because there is no DNA. The CDR3 totals 13 residues. CDR3 residues: CASSLWDSYEQYF.

The chain uses TRBV20-1 and TRBJ2-1; TCRdb's D call of TRBD2 is untestable without DNA. Germline CDR1 reads DFQATT; CDR2 reads SNEGSKA (reference sequence). This CDR3 has 16 amino acids. The CDR3 sequence: CSAPPWTSGRSNEQFF.

This chain's CDR3 is CASSVRQARETQYF. The rearrangement links TRBV7-6 to TRBJ2-5; the D call of TRBD1 rests on TCRdb alone, since no DNA is present to check it. Germline CDR1 is SGHVS and CDR2 is FNYEAQ. This CDR3 is built from 14 residues.

This chain's CDR3 is CASNYGRRGNEQFF. The chain links TRBV12-3 or TRBV12-4 to TRBJ2-1; TCRdb lists TRBD1, though no DNA is available to test this call. The CDR3 spans 14 residues.

The chain joins TRBV12-3 or TRBV12-4 to TRBJ2-2; the TCRdb D gene call, TRBD2, has no DNA to confirm it. The CDR3 extends over 18 amino acids. The CDR3 sequence: CASSFSSSPLPNTGELFF.

The genes are TRBV5-1 and TRBJ2-7; TCRdb returns TRBD2, unconfirmable since there is no DNA. Germline lookup yields CDR1 SGHRS and CDR2 YFSETQ. This CDR3 contains 17 residues. The chain's CDR3 is CASSLGSGSTLVEEQYF.

V and J are TRBV7-9 and TRBJ2-5; the TCRdb call, TRBD1, lacks DNA for checking. Germline V CDR1 and CDR2: SEHNR, FQNEAQ (reference sequence). The CDR3 runs 15 residues. The CDR3 protein is CASNQGTGGVETQYF.

The V call is TRBV25-1, the J call TRBJ2-1; as DNA is missing, the TRBD2 call by TCRdb cannot be tested. The CDR3 contains 14 residues. Germline lookup yields CDR1 MGHDK and CDR2 SYGVNS. The CDR3: CASTRIGSYNEQFF. Supplemented by reference TRBV25-1 and TRBJ2-1, the full variable domain reads EADIYQTPRYLVIGTGKKITLECSQTMGHDKMYWYQQDPGMELHLIHYSYGVNSTEKGDLSSESTVSRIRTEHFPLTLESARPSHTSQYLCASTRIGSYNEQFFGPGTRLTVL.

The chain uses TRBV10-3 and TRBJ2-1; TCRdb picks TRBD2, but there is no DNA to check that call. The CDR3 runs to 14 residues. Germline CDR1 ENHRY, CDR2 SYGVKD. CDR3: CAISGLGDYNEQFF.

The rearrangement joins TRBV7-6 to TRBJ2-7; the D gene TCRdb calls, TRBD2, cannot be checked with no DNA. Germline V CDR1 and CDR2: SGHVS, FNYEAQ. The CDR3 sequence is 17 residues long. The CDR3 protein is CASSLGPGTSGTYEQYF.

The gene calls are TRBV5-1 and TRBJ1-6. The CDR3 is made up of 14 amino acids. In germline, CDR1 is SGHRS, CDR2 YFSETQ. CDR3 amino acids: CASSWQRKNSPLHF. Full variable domain (remainder filled in from reference TRBV5-1 and TRBJ1-6): KAGVTQTPRYLIKTRGQQVTLSCSPISGHRSVSWYQQTPGQGLQFLFEYFSETQRNKGNFPGRFSGRQFSNSRSEMNVSTLELGDSALYLCASSWQRKNSPLHFGNGTRLTVT.